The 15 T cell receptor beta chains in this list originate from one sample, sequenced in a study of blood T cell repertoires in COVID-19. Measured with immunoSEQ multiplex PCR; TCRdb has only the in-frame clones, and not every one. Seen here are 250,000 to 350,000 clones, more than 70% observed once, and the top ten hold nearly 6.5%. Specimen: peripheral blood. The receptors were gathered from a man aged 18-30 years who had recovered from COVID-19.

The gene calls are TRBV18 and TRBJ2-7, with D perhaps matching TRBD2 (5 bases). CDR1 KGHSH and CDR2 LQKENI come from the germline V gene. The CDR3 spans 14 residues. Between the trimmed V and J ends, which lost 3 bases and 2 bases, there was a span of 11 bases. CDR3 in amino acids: CASSPARVTYEQYF. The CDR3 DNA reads TGTGCCAGCTCACCGGCGAGGGTCACCTACGAGCAGTACTTC.

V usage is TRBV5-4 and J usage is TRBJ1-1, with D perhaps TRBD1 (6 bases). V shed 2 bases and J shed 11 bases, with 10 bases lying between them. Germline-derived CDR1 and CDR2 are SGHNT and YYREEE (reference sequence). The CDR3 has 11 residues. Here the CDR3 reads CASSFGQSAFF. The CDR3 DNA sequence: TGTGCCAGCAGCTTTGGACAGTCGGCTTTCTTT.

The CDR3 reads CASSPGFNQPQHF. The CDR3, as DNA: TGTGCCAGTAGTCCCGGTTTCAATCAGCCCCAGCATTTT. This chain uses TRBV19 with TRBJ1-5; D unresolved. This CDR3 is 13 amino acids long. The ends were cut back, 5 bases at V and 3 bases at J, with 8 bases in the middle. Germline V gene sequence: CDR1 LNHDA, CDR2 SQIVND (reference sequence).

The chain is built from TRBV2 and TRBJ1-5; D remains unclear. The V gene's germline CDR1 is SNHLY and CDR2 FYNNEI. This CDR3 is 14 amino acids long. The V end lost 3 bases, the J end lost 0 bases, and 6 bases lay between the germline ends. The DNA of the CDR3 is TGTGCCAGCAGTGAGGACTATAGCAATCAGCCCCAGCATTTT. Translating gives CASSEDYSNQPQHF. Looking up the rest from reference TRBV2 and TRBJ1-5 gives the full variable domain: EPEVTQTPSHQVTQMGQEVILRCVPISNHLYFYWYRQILGQKVEFLVSFYNNEISEKSEIFDDQFSVERPDGSNFTLKIRSTKLEDSAMYFCASSEDYSNQPQHFGDGTRLSIL.

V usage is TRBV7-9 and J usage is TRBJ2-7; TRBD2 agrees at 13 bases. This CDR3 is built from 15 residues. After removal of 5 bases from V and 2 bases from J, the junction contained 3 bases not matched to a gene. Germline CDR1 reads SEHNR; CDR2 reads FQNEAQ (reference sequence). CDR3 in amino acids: CASSHGLAGAYEQYF. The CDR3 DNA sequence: TGTGCCAGCAGCCACGGACTAGCGGGAGCCTACGAGCAGTACTTC.

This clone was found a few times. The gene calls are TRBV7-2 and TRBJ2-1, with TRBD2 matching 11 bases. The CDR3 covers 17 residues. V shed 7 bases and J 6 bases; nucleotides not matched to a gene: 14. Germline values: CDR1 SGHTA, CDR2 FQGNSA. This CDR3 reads CASTTSGGPGWLNEQFF. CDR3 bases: TGTGCCAGCACTACTAGCGGGGGCCCTGGGTGGCTCAATGAGCAGTTCTTC.

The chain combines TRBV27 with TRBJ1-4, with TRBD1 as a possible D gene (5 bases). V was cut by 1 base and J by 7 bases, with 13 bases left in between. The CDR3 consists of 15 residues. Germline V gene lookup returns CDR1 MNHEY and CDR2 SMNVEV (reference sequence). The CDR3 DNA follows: TGTGCCAGCAGTTTATGGCTCGGGGGAGGTGAAAAACTGTTTTTT. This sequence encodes CASSLWLGGGEKLFF. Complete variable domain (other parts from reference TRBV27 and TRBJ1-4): EAQVTQNPRYLITVTGKKLTVTCSQNMNHEYMSWYRQDPGLGLRQIYYSMNVEVTDKGDVPEGYKVSRKEKRNFPLILESPSPNQTSLYFCASSLWLGGGEKLFFGSGTQLSVL.

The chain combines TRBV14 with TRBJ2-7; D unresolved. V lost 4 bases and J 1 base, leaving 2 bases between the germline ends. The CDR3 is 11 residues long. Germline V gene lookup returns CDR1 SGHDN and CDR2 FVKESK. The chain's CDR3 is CASSPSYEQYF. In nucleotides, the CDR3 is TGTGCCAGCAGCCCTTCCTACGAGCAGTACTTC. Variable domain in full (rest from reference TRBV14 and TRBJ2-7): EAGVTQFPSHSVIEKGQTVTLRCDPISGHDNLYWYRRVMGKEIKFLLHFVKESKQDESGMPNNRFLAERTGGTYSTLKVQPAELEDSGVYFCASSPSYEQYFGPGTRLTVT.

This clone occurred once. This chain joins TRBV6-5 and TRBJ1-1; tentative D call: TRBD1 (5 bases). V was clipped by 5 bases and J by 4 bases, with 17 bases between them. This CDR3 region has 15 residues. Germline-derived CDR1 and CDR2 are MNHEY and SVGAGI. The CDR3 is CASSIISGGVTEAFF. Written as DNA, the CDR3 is TGTGCCAGCAGTATCATATCGGGGGGTGTCACTGAAGCTTTCTTT.

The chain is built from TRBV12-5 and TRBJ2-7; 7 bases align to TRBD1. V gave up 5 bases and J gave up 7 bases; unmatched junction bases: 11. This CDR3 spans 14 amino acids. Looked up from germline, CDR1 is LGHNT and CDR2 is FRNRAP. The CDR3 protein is CASGLGDRLLEQYF. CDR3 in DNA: TGTGCTAGTGGTCTGGGGGACAGACTCCTGGAGCAGTACTTC.

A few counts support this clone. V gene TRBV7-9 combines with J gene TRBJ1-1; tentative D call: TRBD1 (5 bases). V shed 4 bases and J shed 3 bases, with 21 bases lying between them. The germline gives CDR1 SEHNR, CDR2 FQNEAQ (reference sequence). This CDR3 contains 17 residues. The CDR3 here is CASSYPLGALKDTEAFF. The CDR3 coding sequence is TGTGCCAGCAGCTACCCCCTTGGGGCCTTGAAGGACACTGAAGCTTTCTTT.

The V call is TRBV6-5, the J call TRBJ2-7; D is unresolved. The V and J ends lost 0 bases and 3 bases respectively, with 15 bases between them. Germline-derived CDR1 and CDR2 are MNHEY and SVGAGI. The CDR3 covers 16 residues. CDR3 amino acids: CASSYSRPALDYEQYF. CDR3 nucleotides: TGTGCCAGCAGTTACTCGAGGCCAGCTCTTGACTACGAGCAGTACTTC.

The CDR3 reads CASSDGYSNSPLHF. The CDR3 DNA is TGTGCCAGCAGTGATGGGTACAGTAATTCACCCCTCCACTTT. The rearrangement links TRBV2 to TRBJ1-6; D not certain. V was trimmed by 3 bases and J by 6 bases, leaving 9 bases between them. The CDR3 covers 14 residues. Germline lookup yields CDR1 SNHLY and CDR2 FYNNEI.

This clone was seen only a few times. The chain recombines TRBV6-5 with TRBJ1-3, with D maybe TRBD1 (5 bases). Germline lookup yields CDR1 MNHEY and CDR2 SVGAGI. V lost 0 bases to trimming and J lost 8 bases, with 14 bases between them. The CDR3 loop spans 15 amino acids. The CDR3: CASSYSGQPADTIYF. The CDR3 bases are TGTGCCAGCAGTTACTCTGGACAACCCGCGGACACCATATATTTT.

Here the CDR3 reads CASSLPLSDTQYF. The CDR3 bases are TGTGCCAGCAGCTTACCGCTATCAGATACGCAGTATTTT. The chain carries TRBV7-2 and TRBJ2-3; D gene ambiguous. V was cut by 2 bases and J by 4 bases, with 7 bases left in between. The CDR3 runs 13 residues. Germline assignment: CDR1 SGHTA and CDR2 FQGNSA.